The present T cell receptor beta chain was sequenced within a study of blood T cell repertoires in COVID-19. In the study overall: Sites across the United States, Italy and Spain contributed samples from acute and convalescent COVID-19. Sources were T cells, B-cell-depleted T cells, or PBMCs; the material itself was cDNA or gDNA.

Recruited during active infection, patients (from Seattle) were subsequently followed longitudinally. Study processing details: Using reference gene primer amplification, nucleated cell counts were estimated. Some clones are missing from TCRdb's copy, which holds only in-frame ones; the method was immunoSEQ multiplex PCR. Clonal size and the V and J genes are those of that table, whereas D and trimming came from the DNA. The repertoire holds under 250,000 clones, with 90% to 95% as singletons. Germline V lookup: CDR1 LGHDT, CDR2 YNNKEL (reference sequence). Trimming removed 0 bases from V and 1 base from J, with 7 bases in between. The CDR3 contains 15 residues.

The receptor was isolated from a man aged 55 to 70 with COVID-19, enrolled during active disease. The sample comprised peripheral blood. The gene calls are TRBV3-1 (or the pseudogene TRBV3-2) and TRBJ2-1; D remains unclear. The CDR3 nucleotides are TGTGCCAGCAGCCAAGACAGGCAGTCCTACAATGAGCAGTTCTTC. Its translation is CASSQDRQSYNEQFF.